The 26 T cell receptor beta chains listed next were all sequenced from one sample in a study of T cell repertoires in cytomegalovirus infection. For these receptors, no antigen is known. TCRdb analysed the reads with MiXCR anew, one entry per CDR3 protein. Of approximately 590,000 distinct CDR3 sequences in the sample, approximately 40% were seen once. The source was cultured PBMCs, collected from culture after CMV antigen stimulation. The receptors originated from a human donor in good health (CMV status not recorded). Some clones in this sample may be carry-over from other donors' samples.

The chain joins TRBV14 to TRBJ2-7; a possible D gene is TRBD1 (6 bases). Between the trimmed V and J ends, which lost 2 bases and 4 bases, there was a span of 12 bases. The germline CDR1 and CDR2 sequences are SGHDN and FVKESK. The CDR3 is made up of 14 amino acids. The CDR3 DNA reads TGTGCCAGCAGCCAACTCGGACAGCCGTACGAGCAGTACTTC. Encoded protein: CASSQLGQPYEQYF.

The rearrangement uses TRBV7-8 and TRBJ2-7; D remains unclear. Germline CDR1 and CDR2: SGHVS and FQNEAQ. This CDR3 comprises 12 residues. Trimming stripped 0 bases from V and 7 bases from J, with 7 bases between. As DNA, the CDR3 is TGTGCCAGCAGCTTAGCCTTGGGGGAGCAGTACTTC. It translates to CASSLALGEQYF.

This chain uses TRBV9 with TRBJ2-5; D gene uncertain. Germline V lookup: CDR1 SGDLS, CDR2 YYNGEE. Trimming left V 0 bases short and J 1 base short, with 10 bases between. The CDR3 loop spans 15 amino acids. The CDR3 is CASSVGAGLQETQYF. The CDR3 DNA is TGTGCCAGCAGCGTAGGGGCAGGTCTCCAAGAGACCCAGTACTTC.

This chain uses TRBV11-2 with TRBJ2-5; D remains unclear. Germline V gene sequence: CDR1 SGHAT, CDR2 FQNNGV. The CDR3 runs to 12 residues. Trimming removed 1 base at V and 6 bases at J, with 6 bases between. The CDR3, as DNA: TGTGCCAGCAGCTTAGGTCTGCAGACCCAGTACTTC. Translated: CASSLGLQTQYF.

This clonotype was detected a few times. The chain employs TRBV11-3 and TRBJ2-3; TRBD1 agrees at 7 bases. The CDR3 has 14 amino acids. Germline trimming cut 4 bases from V and 3 bases from J; bases unmatched to any gene: 4. Germline lookup yields CDR1 SGHNT and CDR2 YENEEA. The CDR3 DNA is TGTGCCAGCAGCTCAAACAGGGGTACAGATACGCAGTATTTT. It codes for CASSSNRGTDTQYF.

Many counts were recorded for this clonotype. The chain employs TRBV7-2 and TRBJ1-2; D is undetermined. V dropped 1 base and J dropped 0 bases, with 12 bases sitting between them. The CDR3 has 16 amino acids. Germline V gene sequence: CDR1 SGHTA, CDR2 FQGNSA. The CDR3 reads CASSLVGAGANYGYTF. In nucleotides, the CDR3 is TGTGCCAGCAGCTTAGTGGGAGCAGGAGCTAACTATGGCTACACCTTC.

The chain is built from TRBV7-8 and TRBJ2-5; TRBD1 is a possible D gene (5 bases). Trimming shortened V by 5 bases and J by 5 bases, and 21 bases separated the two germline ends. This CDR3 is 16 amino acids long. Germline V gives CDR1 SGHVS, CDR2 FQNEAQ. The CDR3 region is CASSQSPGHLGETQYF. CDR3 nucleotide sequence: TGTGCCAGCAGCCAATCACCCGGACACCTGGGGGAGACCCAGTACTTC.

The chain is built from TRBV7-6 and TRBJ2-7; no definite D call. Trimming shortened V by 3 bases and J by 0 bases, and 9 bases separated the two germline ends. CDR3 length: 14 residues. In germline, CDR1 is SGHVS, CDR2 FNYEAQ. This CDR3 is CASSFPRISYEQYF. In nucleotides, the CDR3 is TGTGCCAGCAGCTTTCCCCGGATCTCCTACGAGCAGTACTTC.

The V and J genes are TRBV7-7 and TRBJ2-5, with D perhaps TRBD1 or TRBD2 (7 bases each). Germline loops: CDR1 SSHAT, CDR2 FNYEAQ (reference sequence). Trimming shortened V by 5 bases and J by 2 bases, and 15 bases separated the two germline ends. The CDR3 runs to 15 residues. The CDR3 DNA reads as TGTGCCAGCAGCCAGGGGGGGACATCTCAAGAGACCCAGTACTTC. Its translation is CASSQGGTSQETQYF.

A few counts support this clonotype. V is TRBV7-2 and J is TRBJ1-3, with TRBD1 matching 7 bases. Germline assignment: CDR1 SGHTA and CDR2 FQGNSA. The CDR3 is 18 residues long. The ends lost 5 bases at V and 3 bases at J; junction bases unmatched: 16. CDR3 protein: CASSRAPGGGRGGNTIYF. DNA of the CDR3: TGTGCCAGCAGCCGGGCCCCAGGGGGGGGTCGCGGTGGAAACACCATATATTTT. Looking up the rest from reference TRBV7-2 and TRBJ1-3 gives the full variable domain: GAGVSQSPSNKVTEKGKDVELRCDPISGHTALYWYRQSLGQGLEFLIYFQGNSAPDKSGLPSDRFSAERTGGSVSTLTIQRTQQEDSAVYLCASSRAPGGGRGGNTIYFGEGSWLTVV.

The V and J genes are TRBV2 and TRBJ1-2, with TRBD1 identical over 8 bases. The CDR3 is 16 residues long. J lost 8 bases, V lost 4 bases, and 15 bases had no gene match. The germline CDR1 and CDR2 sequences are SNHLY and FYNNEI. This chain's CDR3 is CASSVVGQGAIYGYTF. In nucleotides, the CDR3 is TGTGCCAGCAGTGTCGTGGGGCAGGGGGCGATTTACGGCTACACCTTC.

This chain uses TRBV28 with TRBJ1-2; the D is unclear. CDR1 MDHEN and CDR2 SYDVKM come from the germline V gene. This CDR3 spans 14 amino acids. The V end lost 5 bases, the J end lost 4 bases, and 14 bases lay between the germline ends. CDR3 in DNA: TGTGCCAGCAGTCCGCCGGGATCCCCCTATGGCTACACCTTC. This sequence encodes CASSPPGSPYGYTF.

The rearrangement joins TRBV6-5 to TRBJ2-5; D not resolved. CDR1 is MNHEY and CDR2 is SVGAGI in the germline V gene. Between the trimmed V and J ends, which lost 7 bases and 5 bases, there was a span of 23 bases. The CDR3 consists of 16 residues. The CDR3 protein is CASNRIGTNVGETQYF. DNA of the CDR3: TGTGCCAGCAACCGGATCGGCACAAATGTCGGCGAGACCCAGTACTTC.

The V call is TRBV6-6, the J call TRBJ2-7, with TRBD2 identical over 7 bases. Trimming took 0 bases from V and 4 from J; bases not matched to a gene: 6. Germline V gives CDR1 MNHNY, CDR2 SVGAGI (reference sequence). The CDR3 totals 15 residues. DNA for the CDR3: TGTGCCAGCAGTTACTCGGCGGGAGAGGCTTACGAGCAGTACTTC. It encodes CASSYSAGEAYEQYF.

V is TRBV7-2 and J is TRBJ2-7; D could derive from TRBD1 or TRBD2 (5 bases each). The V gene lost 1 base and the J gene lost 4 bases, with 14 bases spanning the gap. This CDR3 comprises 15 residues. CDR1 is SGHTA and CDR2 is FQGNSA in the germline V gene. This CDR3 reads CASSLERGWGYEQYF. CDR3 nucleotides: TGTGCCAGCAGCTTAGAGAGGGGATGGGGATACGAGCAGTACTTC. The complete variable domain, with remaining parts taken from reference TRBV7-2 and TRBJ2-7, reads GAGVSQSPSNKVTEKGKDVELRCDPISGHTALYWYRQSLGQGLEFLIYFQGNSAPDKSGLPSDRFSAERTGGSVSTLTIQRTQQEDSAVYLCASSLERGWGYEQYFGPGTRLTVT.

This clonotype showed up just a few times. The gene calls are TRBV11-2 and TRBJ1-6, with D perhaps matching TRBD1 (5 bases). The V and J ends lost 2 bases and 0 bases respectively, with 14 bases between them. CDR1 SGHAT and CDR2 FQNNGV come from the germline V gene. This CDR3 region has 18 residues. The CDR3 sequence is CASSLRRGLSSYNSPLHF. CDR3 nucleotide sequence: TGTGCCAGCAGCTTACGGCGGGGCCTAAGCTCCTATAATTCACCCCTCCACTTT.

This clonotype was observed a handful of times. J is TRBJ1-2 and V is TRBV7-6; D may be TRBD1 (5 bases). V was pared by 5 bases and J by 1 base, with 11 bases between. Germline-derived CDR1 and CDR2 are SGHVS and FNYEAQ. This CDR3 spans 14 amino acids. The CDR3 DNA follows: TGTGCCAGCAGCGCCGGGGGGGATAACTATGGCTACACCTTC. Translating it yields CASSAGGDNYGYTF.

This clonotype was observed a handful of times. J is TRBJ2-7 and V is TRBV19, with TRBD2 matching 7 bases. V lost 9 bases, J lost 3 bases, and 11 bases stayed unmatched. The germline gives CDR1 LNHDA, CDR2 SQIVND (reference sequence). CDR3 size: 14 residues. The CDR3 DNA is TGTGCCAGCCCACCGGGACTACCACTCTACGAGCAGTACTTC. Its translation is CASPPGLPLYEQYF.

The chain combines TRBV27 with TRBJ1-1; D ambiguous. Trimming removed 0 bases at V and 5 bases at J, with 10 bases between. Germline values: CDR1 MNHEY, CDR2 SMNVEV (reference sequence). The CDR3 length is 14 residues. This CDR3 is CASSLSLGGTEAFF. The CDR3 DNA sequence: TGTGCCAGCAGTTTATCCCTGGGTGGGACTGAAGCTTTCTTT.

The chain recombines TRBV7-2 with TRBJ1-2, with 7 bases matching TRBD1. The CDR3 covers 13 residues. The V and J ends lost 4 bases and 7 bases, in that order; junction bases with no gene match: 6. Per the germline V gene, CDR1 is SGHTA and CDR2 is FQGNSA. Here the CDR3 DNA reads TGTGCCAGCAGCTCCCAGGGGGGAGGTGGCTACACCTTC. Encoded protein: CASSSQGGGGYTF.

The chain employs TRBV5-5 and TRBJ1-3; D is possibly TRBD1 (6 bases). In germline, CDR1 is SGHKS, CDR2 YYEKEE (reference sequence). V dropped 4 bases and J dropped 8 bases, with 13 bases sitting between them. This CDR3 spans 13 amino acids. This chain's CDR3 is CASSPTGLDTIYF. Here the CDR3 DNA reads TGTGCCAGCAGCCCGACAGGATTAGACACCATATATTTT.

The J gene is TRBJ2-1, the V gene TRBV20-1, with D perhaps TRBD1 or TRBD2 (6 bases each). Germline V gene sequence: CDR1 DFQATT, CDR2 SNEGSKA (reference sequence). Trimming removed 6 bases from V and 6 bases from J, with 18 bases in between. This CDR3 has 14 amino acids. CDR3 residues: CSASGGKGGNEQFF. DNA for the CDR3: TGCAGTGCCAGTGGGGGGAAAGGGGGCAATGAGCAGTTCTTC.

This clonotype appeared many times. J is TRBJ1-2 and V is TRBV7-8; possibly TRBD1 for D (5 bases). CDR3 length: 13 amino acids. V was pared by 5 bases and J by 6 bases, with 13 bases between. Germline assignment: CDR1 SGHVS and CDR2 FQNEAQ. The CDR3 nucleotides read TGTGCCAGCAGCCAAATTAGCAGGGATGGCTACACCTTC. It codes for CASSQISRDGYTF.

Remarks on this clonotype: The missing conserved phenylalanine or tryptophan at the end of this CDR3 makes a read error likely. This chain links TRBV28 with TRBJ2-2; D may match TRBD1 or TRBD2 (7 bases each). CDR3 size: 16 residues. V shed 6 bases and J shed 1 base, with 15 bases lying between them. Germline CDR1 reads MDHEN; CDR2 reads SYDVKM. The CDR3 DNA reads as TGTGCCAGCAGCTCCAGGGGGGGGATGAACACCGGGGAGCTGTTTTAT. Amino acid sequence: CASSSRGGMNTGELFY.

The genes are TRBV4-2 and TRBJ2-7; a possible D gene is TRBD1 (6 bases). Germline loops: CDR1 LGHNA, CDR2 YNFKEQ. The CDR3 has 19 amino acids. Trimming removed 3 bases at V and 0 bases at J, with 24 bases between. CDR3 in amino acids: CASSHGAEVKRGSSYEQYF. The DNA for the CDR3 is TGTGCCAGCAGCCATGGTGCCGAGGTTAAAAGGGGGAGCTCCTACGAGCAGTACTTC.

This clonotype was seen a handful of times. This chain joins TRBV6-6 and TRBJ2-1; TRBD2 matches 10 bases. Germline CDR1 MNHNY, CDR2 SVGAGI (reference sequence). J was trimmed by 7 bases and V by 0 bases; bases with no gene match: 12. The CDR3 length is 18 residues. This chain's CDR3 is CASSYSIELAGNRNEQFF. CDR3 nucleotide sequence: TGTGCCAGCAGTTACTCGATTGAACTAGCGGGAAATCGAAATGAGCAGTTCTTC.